This is a list of T cell receptor beta chains from one sample in a study of blood T cells in healthy people across ages. TCRdb re-analysed the 5' RACE reads in MiXCR, keeping a single row per CDR3 protein. The sample consists of roughly 1,300,000 distinct CDR3 sequences, around 55% of them appearing once. The sample consisted of blood. Source of these receptors: a man aged 18-30 years in good health. CDR3s include the opening cysteine and the closing phenylalanine or tryptophan. Fields, in order: D gene, clone size, CDR3 length, J gene, V gene, CDR3 protein, CDR3 DNA. D genes are given only for firm matches. For some rows the clone size is stated as once, few or many, or as a class when expanded; others skip it.

D: NA; size: NA; length: 15; J: TRBJ2-1; V: TRBV4-1; CDR3: CASSQVPPRYNEQFF; DNA: TGCGCCAGCAGCCAAGTACCGCCAAGGTACAATGAGCAGTTCTTC
D: NA; size: NA; length: 18; J: TRBJ1-6; V: TRBV7-8; CDR3: CASSLTRVVDRNNSPLHF; DNA: TGTGCCAGCAGCTTAACTCGGGTCGTGGACAGAAATAATTCACCCCTCCACTTT
D: NA; size: few; length: 11; J: TRBJ2-7; V: TRBV7-2; CDR3: CASTRYYEQYF; DNA: TGTGCCAGCACCCGGTACTACGAGCAGTACTTC
D: TRBD2; size: few; length: 15; J: TRBJ2-1; V: TRBV5-1; CDR3: CASSLGDYAYNEQFF; DNA: TGCGCCAGCAGCTTGGGGGACTACGCCTACAATGAGCAGTTCTTC
D: NA; size: NA; length: 13; J: TRBJ1-1; V: TRBV19; CDR3: CASSIDENTEAFF; DNA: TGTGCCAGTAGTATAGACGAGAACACTGAAGCTTTCTTT
D: NA; size: NA; length: 13; J: TRBJ2-7; V: TRBV7-9; CDR3: CASRNRDSYEQYF; DNA: TGTGCCAGCAGAAACAGGGATTCCTACGAGCAGTACTTC
D: NA; size: NA; length: 15; J: TRBJ2-1; V: TRBV7-9; CDR3: CASSFRLATNNEQFF; DNA: TGTGCCAGCAGCTTTCGGCTAGCGACGAACAATGAGCAGTTCTTC
D: TRBD1; size: few; length: 17; J: TRBJ1-4; V: TRBV4-3; CDR3: CASSRKNRGPPNEKLFF; DNA: TGCGCCAGCAGCCGCAAAAACAGGGGGCCGCCTAATGAAAAACTGTTTTTT
D: TRBD2; size: NA; length: 19; J: TRBJ2-3; V: TRBV4-3; CDR3: CASSQDYHRASGGADTQYF; DNA: TGCGCCAGCAGCCAAGATTACCACCGGGCTAGCGGGGGGGCCGATACGCAGTATTTT
D: NA; size: NA; length: 16; J: TRBJ2-1; V: TRBV4-3; CDR3: CASSQVGSSNSKEQFF; DNA: TGCGCCAGCAGCCAAGTGGGCAGCTCAAACTCCAAGGAGCAGTTCTTC
D: TRBD1; size: few; length: 11; J: TRBJ1-2; V: TRBV20-1; CDR3: CSAQGADGYTF; DNA: TGCAGCGCACAGGGGGCTGATGGCTACACCTTC
D: NA; size: NA; length: 16; J: TRBJ2-5; V: TRBV11-2; CDR3: CASSLLAWGIQETQYF; DNA: TGTGCCAGCAGCTTACTAGCGTGGGGGATTCAAGAGACCCAGTACTTC
D: NA; size: few; length: 15; J: TRBJ2-1; V: TRBV2; CDR3: CARGIGSYSYNEQFF; DNA: TGTGCCAGGGGAATTGGTTCCTACTCCTACAATGAGCAGTTCTTC
D: NA; size: NA; length: 15; J: TRBJ1-5; V: TRBV29-1; CDR3: CSVESLYRSNQPQHF; DNA: TGCAGCGTTGAATCGCTATATAGGAGCAATCAGCCCCAGCATTTT
D: NA; size: NA; length: 15; J: TRBJ1-6; V: TRBV27; CDR3: CASSLAGESNSPLHF; DNA: TGTGCCAGCAGTTTGGCGGGGGAGTCCAATTCACCCCTCCACTTT
D: NA; size: few; length: 13; J: TRBJ2-7; V: TRBV27; CDR3: CASSSSLALEQYF; DNA: TGTGCCAGCAGTTCCAGCCTAGCTCTCGAGCAGTACTTC
D: NA; size: NA; length: 13; J: TRBJ1-1; V: TRBV6-5; CDR3: CASMSGGNTEAFF; DNA: TGTGCCAGCATGAGTGGGGGGAACACTGAAGCTTTCTTT
D: NA; size: few; length: 15; J: TRBJ2-7; V: TRBV4-3; CDR3: CASSQDETHSYEQYF; DNA: TGCGCCAGCAGCCAAGATGAGACTCACTCCTACGAGCAGTACTTC
D: NA; size: NA; length: 13; J: TRBJ1-1; V: TRBV7-9; CDR3: CASTLFVNTEAFF; DNA: TGTGCCAGCACCCTTTTCGTGAACACTGAAGCTTTCTTT
D: NA; size: NA; length: 16; J: TRBJ2-7; V: TRBV27; CDR3: CASSLSIVLHDDEQYF; DNA: TGTGCCAGCAGTTTATCGATCGTCCTACACGATGACGAGCAGTACTTC
D: NA; size: NA; length: 15; J: TRBJ2-7; V: TRBV4-1; CDR3: CASSQIQGGEYEQYF; DNA: TGCGCCAGCAGCCAGATACAGGGGGGGGAATACGAGCAGTACTTC
D: TRBD2; size: NA; length: 14; J: TRBJ2-5; V: TRBV20-1; CDR3: CSARWTSGVTEQYF; DNA: TGCAGTGCTAGATGGACTAGCGGGGTGACTGAGCAGTACTTC
D: TRBD2; size: NA; length: 17; J: TRBJ2-3; V: TRBV5-6; CDR3: CASSLVSSGGLTDTQYF; DNA: TGTGCCAGCAGCTTGGTGTCCAGCGGGGGCCTCACAGATACGCAGTATTTT
D: NA; size: NA; length: 15; J: TRBJ1-4; V: TRBV5-1; CDR3: CASSSGTAAGEKLFF; DNA: TGCGCCAGCAGCTCCGGGACTGCTGCTGGTGAAAAACTGTTTTTT
D: NA; size: NA; length: 14; J: TRBJ1-5; V: TRBV9; CDR3: CASSVGYSNQPQHF; DNA: TGTGCCAGCAGTGTGGGTTATAGCAATCAGCCCCAGCATTTT
D: NA; size: NA; length: 14; J: TRBJ2-7; V: TRBV7-2; CDR3: CASSQGQHDYEQYF; DNA: TGTGCCAGCAGCCAAGGACAGCACGACTACGAGCAGTACTTC
D: NA; size: few; length: 13; J: TRBJ2-1; V: TRBV11-2; CDR3: CASSLGSNTEQFF; DNA: TGTGCCAGCAGCTTAGGTTCGAACACTGAGCAGTTCTTC
D: NA; size: NA; length: 14; J: TRBJ2-1; V: TRBV12-3/TRBV12-4; CDR3: CASSPFGDANEQFF; DNA: TGTGCCAGCAGTCCGTTCGGGGACGCCAATGAGCAGTTCTTC
D: TRBD2; size: NA; length: 17; J: TRBJ2-7; V: TRBV2; CDR3: CASTRLAQRPATYEQYF; DNA: TGTGCCAGCACGAGACTAGCGCAACGCCCCGCTACCTACGAGCAGTACTTC
D: NA; size: NA; length: 15; J: TRBJ2-2; V: TRBV12-3/TRBV12-4; CDR3: CASSHPYGNTGELFF; DNA: TGTGCCAGCAGCCATCCCTATGGGAACACCGGGGAGCTGTTTTTT
D: TRBD2; size: NA; length: 15; J: TRBJ2-3; V: TRBV6-5; CDR3: CASSYRSGGQDTQYF; DNA: TGTGCCAGCAGTTACAGGTCGGGGGGGCAGGATACGCAGTATTTT
D: NA; size: NA; length: 14; J: TRBJ2-1; V: TRBV29-1; CDR3: CSVNPDGPTSEQFF; DNA: TGCAGCGTAAACCCGGACGGACCTACAAGTGAGCAGTTCTTC
D: TRBD2; size: NA; length: 14; J: TRBJ2-7; V: TRBV4-1; CDR3: CASSQPSGIYEQYF; DNA: TGCGCCAGCAGCCAACCTAGCGGGATTTACGAGCAGTACTTC
D: TRBD1; size: NA; length: 15; J: TRBJ2-7; V: TRBV7-9; CDR3: CASSLLGTRGNEQYF; DNA: TGTGCCAGCAGCTTATTGGGGACCAGGGGGAACGAGCAGTACTTC
D: NA; size: NA; length: 17; J: TRBJ2-5; V: TRBV4-1; CDR3: CASSQEQDRGYQETQYF; DNA: TGCGCCAGCAGCCAAGAACAGGACAGAGGCTACCAAGAGACCCAGTACTTC
D: NA; size: NA; length: 15; J: TRBJ2-7; V: TRBV27; CDR3: CASSSPGILVYEQYF; DNA: TGTGCCAGCAGTTCGCCCGGGATCCTTGTCTACGAGCAGTACTTC
D: NA; size: NA; length: 13; J: TRBJ1-2; V: TRBV6-1; CDR3: CASSRDFNYGYTF; DNA: TGTGCCAGCAGCAGGGACTTTAACTATGGCTACACCTTC
D: NA; size: once; length: 16; J: TRBJ1-6; V: TRBV7-6; CDR3: CASSSISGEGGSPLHF; DNA: TGTGCCAGCAGCTCTATCTCAGGGGAGGGCGGTTCACCCCTCCACTTT
D: NA; size: NA; length: 15; J: TRBJ2-2; V: TRBV4-1; CDR3: CASSQEPGRAGELFF; DNA: TGCGCCAGCAGCCAAGAGCCCGGTAGGGCCGGGGAGCTGTTTTTT
D: TRBD1; size: few; length: 13; J: TRBJ2-3; V: TRBV20-1; CDR3: CSATTGSGDTQYF; DNA: TGCAGTGCTACGACAGGGTCGGGAGATACGCAGTATTTT
D: TRBD2; size: few; length: 16; J: TRBJ2-5; V: TRBV5-1; CDR3: CASSLDPAGAQETQYF; DNA: TGCGCCAGCAGCTTGGATCCAGCGGGGGCCCAAGAGACCCAGTACTTC
D: TRBD1; size: few; length: 16; J: TRBJ2-1; V: TRBV15; CDR3: CATSRVGQGSYNEQFF; DNA: TGTGCCACCAGCAGAGTTGGACAGGGCTCTTACAATGAGCAGTTCTTC
D: NA; size: NA; length: 15; J: TRBJ2-7; V: TRBV27; CDR3: CASSFQGQKSYEQYF; DNA: TGTGCCAGCAGTTTCCAGGGACAAAAATCGTACGAGCAGTACTTC
D: TRBD2; size: NA; length: 12; J: TRBJ2-7; V: TRBV2; CDR3: CASTSGSEVQYF; DNA: TGTGCCAGCACTAGCGGGAGTGAGGTGCAGTACTTC
D: NA; size: NA; length: 16; J: TRBJ1-2; V: TRBV7-2; CDR3: CASSLARVGGTDGYTF; DNA: TGTGCCAGCAGCTTAGCGCGGGTAGGAGGAACGGATGGCTACACCTTC
D: NA; size: NA; length: 13; J: TRBJ2-3; V: TRBV27; CDR3: CASRTHNRDTQYF; DNA: TGTGCCAGCAGAACTCACAATCGAGATACGCAGTATTTT
D: TRBD1; size: NA; length: 11; J: TRBJ2-1; V: TRBV29-1; CDR3: CSVRDRVEQFF; DNA: TGCAGCGTACGAGACAGGGTTGAGCAGTTCTTC
D: NA; size: few; length: 15; J: TRBJ2-7; V: TRBV4-2; CDR3: CASSQDRLTEYEQYF; DNA: TGTGCCAGCAGCCAAGATAGGTTGACTGAGTACGAGCAGTACTTC
D: TRBD1; size: NA; length: 15; J: TRBJ2-7; V: TRBV5-5; CDR3: CASSSGTAITLEQYF; DNA: TGTGCCAGCAGCTCAGGGACAGCCATAACCCTTGAGCAGTACTTC
D: NA; size: NA; length: 13; J: TRBJ2-2; V: TRBV27; CDR3: CASSLLVDGELFF; DNA: TGTGCCAGCAGTTTACTAGTAGACGGGGAGCTGTTTTTT